These T cell receptor beta chains were read from a single sample in a study of metastatic and nonmetastatic thyroid tumors. With MiXCR, TCRdb reprocessed the PCR reads. Among tens of thousands of clones, 20% to 25% were seen once, and the ten largest hold roughly a sixth. The sample taken for sequencing was blood. These receptors were taken from a female donor with papillary thyroid cancer or a benign thyroid nodule (not recorded which). Some clones in this sample may be carry-over from other donors' samples. The CDR3 runs from the conserved cysteine through the conserved F or W. Fields, in order: J gene, V gene, CDR3 length, clone size, D gene, CDR3 protein, CDR3 DNA. D genes are given only for firm matches. Only part of the rows carry a size: once, few, many, or a class if the clone is expanded.

j_gene: TRBJ2-3; v_gene: TRBV27; len: 15; abundance: few; d_gene: .; CDR3aa: CASSSLKCASDTQYF; CDR3nt: TGTGCCAGCAGCTCCCTGAAGTGTGCCTCGGATACGCAGTATTTT
j_gene: TRBJ2-7; v_gene: TRBV2; len: 15; abundance: few; d_gene: TRBD2; CDR3aa: CASSYSSGSSYEQYF; CDR3nt: TGTGCCAGCAGTTATTCCAGCGGGAGTTCCTACGAGCAGTACTTC
j_gene: TRBJ2-7; v_gene: TRBV12-3/TRBV12-4; len: 14; abundance: few; d_gene: .; CDR3aa: CASSSIPSSYEQYF; CDR3nt: TGTGCCAGCAGTTCCATCCCCAGCTCCTACGAGCAGTACTTC
j_gene: TRBJ2-1; v_gene: TRBV20-1; len: 20; abundance: many; d_gene: TRBD2; CDR3aa: CSARSAGTSALVLSYNEQFF; CDR3nt: TGCAGTGCTAGATCGGCTGGGACTAGCGCGCTCGTTCTATCCTACAATGAGCAGTTCTTC
j_gene: TRBJ1-3; v_gene: TRBV5-1; len: 15; abundance: many; d_gene: .; CDR3aa: CASSLASGAGNTIYF; CDR3nt: TGCGCCAGCAGCTTGGCGTCAGGGGCTGGAAACACCATATATTTT
j_gene: TRBJ2-7; v_gene: TRBV10-2; len: 15; abundance: many; d_gene: TRBD2; CDR3aa: CASSGTGGTSYEQYF; CDR3nt: TGCGCCAGCAGTGGAACGGGAGGGACCTCCTACGAGCAGTACTTC
j_gene: TRBJ2-5; v_gene: TRBV10-1; len: 13; abundance: many; d_gene: TRBD2; CDR3aa: CASSVLREAAQYF; CDR3nt: TGCGCCAGCAGCGTCTTGCGGGAGGCGGCCCAGTACTTC
j_gene: TRBJ2-3; v_gene: TRBV15; len: 17; abundance: many; d_gene: TRBD2; CDR3aa: CATSSPSGRAGADTQYF; CDR3nt: TGTGCCACCAGCAGTCCTAGCGGGAGGGCCGGGGCAGATACGCAGTATTTT
j_gene: TRBJ1-1; v_gene: TRBV18; len: 13; abundance: many; d_gene: .; CDR3aa: CASSPGSGTEAFF; CDR3nt: TGTGCCAGCTCACCAGGGTCAGGCACTGAAGCTTTCTTT
j_gene: TRBJ1-2; v_gene: TRBV2; len: 12; abundance: few; d_gene: .; CDR3aa: CARMTVEDGYTF; CDR3nt: TGTGCCAGGATGACAGTGGAGGATGGCTACACCTTC
j_gene: TRBJ2-7; v_gene: TRBV6-2/TRBV6-3; len: 15; abundance: medium-sized; d_gene: .; CDR3aa: CASSLSGLIGLEQYF; CDR3nt: TGTGCCAGCAGTCTCAGCGGCTTAATCGGTCTCGAGCAGTACTTC
j_gene: TRBJ1-2; v_gene: TRBV2; len: 14; abundance: few; d_gene: .; CDR3aa: CASSDTVVNYGYTF; CDR3nt: TGTGCCAGCAGCGACACAGTGGTAAACTATGGCTACACCTTC
j_gene: TRBJ1-2; v_gene: TRBV7-8; len: 17; abundance: many; d_gene: .; CDR3aa: CASSLAESGPGVIGYTF; CDR3nt: TGTGCCAGCAGCTTAGCGGAGTCGGGTCCAGGGGTGATCGGCTACACCTTC
j_gene: TRBJ2-7; v_gene: TRBV5-6; len: 14; abundance: few; d_gene: TRBD2; CDR3aa: CASSLTSGYYEQYF; CDR3nt: TGTGCCAGCAGCTTGACTAGCGGCTACTACGAGCAATACTTC
j_gene: TRBJ2-3; v_gene: TRBV19; len: 17; abundance: .; d_gene: TRBD2; CDR3aa: CASSIDREREGPDTQYF; CDR3nt: TGTGCCAGTAGTATAGATCGGGAGCGGGAGGGCCCAGATACGCAGTATTTT
j_gene: TRBJ2-7; v_gene: TRBV20-1; len: 13; abundance: few; d_gene: .; CDR3aa: CSAFGGVMDEQYF; CDR3nt: TGCAGTGCCTTCGGGGGAGTGATGGACGAGCAGTACTTC
j_gene: TRBJ2-1; v_gene: TRBV6-5; len: 19; abundance: many; d_gene: TRBD2; CDR3aa: CASKRASGRLESSYNEQFF; CDR3nt: TGTGCCAGCAAAAGGGCTAGCGGGAGGCTGGAGAGCTCCTACAATGAGCAGTTCTTC
j_gene: TRBJ1-2; v_gene: TRBV9; len: 14; abundance: many; d_gene: TRBD1; CDR3aa: CASSTDRAVNGYTF; CDR3nt: TGTGCCAGCAGCACCGACAGGGCGGTAAATGGCTACACCTTC
j_gene: TRBJ2-1; v_gene: TRBV12-3/TRBV12-4; len: 13; abundance: many; d_gene: .; CDR3aa: CASSRGRASEQFF; CDR3nt: TGTGCCAGCAGTCGAGGGCGGGCGAGTGAGCAGTTCTTC
j_gene: TRBJ2-5; v_gene: TRBV3-1; len: 15; abundance: many; d_gene: .; CDR3aa: CASSPFQGRQETQYF; CDR3nt: TGTGCCAGCAGCCCATTTCAGGGCCGTCAAGAGACCCAGTACTTC
j_gene: TRBJ1-1; v_gene: TRBV7-3; len: 13; abundance: medium-sized; d_gene: .; CDR3aa: CASSGRGSTEAFF; CDR3nt: TGTGCCAGCAGCGGACGGGGCAGCACTGAAGCTTTCTTT
j_gene: TRBJ2-3; v_gene: TRBV18; len: 14; abundance: many; d_gene: .; CDR3aa: CASSPGSLADTQYF; CDR3nt: TGTGCCAGCTCACCAGGGTCATTAGCAGATACGCAGTATTTT
j_gene: TRBJ2-3; v_gene: TRBV2; len: 12; abundance: few; d_gene: .; CDR3aa: CASSYSTDTQYF; CDR3nt: TGTGCCAGCAGTTATAGCACAGATACGCAGTATTTT
j_gene: TRBJ2-7; v_gene: TRBV20-1; len: 13; abundance: .; d_gene: .; CDR3aa: CGAGRHGTYEQYF; CDR3nt: TGCGGTGCTGGCAGACATGGAACCTACGAGCAGTACTTC
j_gene: TRBJ2-1; v_gene: TRBV20-1; len: 14; abundance: many; d_gene: TRBD2; CDR3aa: CSARAGGRGNEQFF; CDR3nt: TGCAGTGCTAGAGCCGGCGGGAGGGGCAATGAGCAGTTCTTC
j_gene: TRBJ1-2; v_gene: TRBV19; len: 14; abundance: many; d_gene: .; CDR3aa: CASSISGDGYGYTF; CDR3nt: TGTGCCAGTAGTATCTCCGGGGATGGCTATGGCTACACCTTC
j_gene: TRBJ2-2; v_gene: TRBV20-1; len: 17; abundance: .; d_gene: TRBD2; CDR3aa: CSARDYRRVIPSGEPFF; CDR3nt: TGCAGTGCTAGAGATTATCGCAGGGTGATTCCGAGCGGGGAGCCGTTTTTT
j_gene: TRBJ1-5; v_gene: TRBV2; len: 16; abundance: .; d_gene: .; CDR3aa: CASSEAAGFPFQPQHF; CDR3nt: TGTGCCAGCAGTGAAGCAGCGGGGTTCCCTTTTCAGCCCCAGCATTTT
j_gene: TRBJ1-2; v_gene: TRBV7-9; len: 14; abundance: .; d_gene: TRBD1; CDR3aa: CASSQDRTAPGYTF; CDR3nt: TGTGCCAGCAGCCAGGACAGGACAGCTCCTGGCTACACCTTC
j_gene: TRBJ1-1; v_gene: TRBV2; len: 12; abundance: many; d_gene: .; CDR3aa: CASRRRDTEAFF; CDR3nt: TGTGCCAGCAGGCGTCGGGACACTGAAGCTTTCTTT
j_gene: TRBJ2-1; v_gene: TRBV19; len: 13; abundance: few; d_gene: TRBD2; CDR3aa: CASNMGTSGAQLF; CDR3nt: TGTGCCAGTAATATGGGAACTAGCGGGGCACAGTTATTC
j_gene: TRBJ1-1; v_gene: TRBV5-4; len: 14; abundance: .; d_gene: .; CDR3aa: CASSLEQSITEAFF; CDR3nt: TGTGCCAGCAGCTTAGAGCAGAGCATTACTGAAGCTTTCTTT
j_gene: TRBJ2-3; v_gene: TRBV10-3; len: 14; abundance: few; d_gene: .; CDR3aa: CAISIGGSTDTQYF; CDR3nt: TGTGCCATCAGTATTGGGGGAAGCACAGATACGCAGTATTTT
j_gene: TRBJ1-3; v_gene: TRBV6-2/TRBV6-3; len: 15; abundance: medium-sized; d_gene: .; CDR3aa: CASSPWEIQGNTIYF; CDR3nt: TGTGCCAGCAGTCCATGGGAAATTCAGGGAAACACCATATATTTT
j_gene: TRBJ2-7; v_gene: TRBV11-1; len: 14; abundance: many; d_gene: TRBD2; CDR3aa: CASSLSGVSYEQYF; CDR3nt: TGTGCCAGCAGCCTTAGCGGGGTCTCCTACGAGCAGTACTTC
j_gene: TRBJ2-1; v_gene: TRBV12-3/TRBV12-4; len: 16; abundance: many; d_gene: .; CDR3aa: CASSLMAGDGYNEQFF; CDR3nt: TGTGCCAGCAGTTTAATGGCGGGTGACGGCTACAATGAGCAGTTCTTC
j_gene: TRBJ1-4; v_gene: TRBV6-1; len: 14; abundance: many; d_gene: TRBD1; CDR3aa: CASSATGASEKLFF; CDR3nt: TGTGCCAGCAGTGCAACAGGGGCGAGCGAAAAACTGTTTTTT
j_gene: TRBJ2-7; v_gene: TRBV6-2/TRBV6-3; len: 12; abundance: few; d_gene: .; CDR3aa: CASSQVAGEQYF; CDR3nt: TGTGCCAGCAGCCAAGTCGCGGGAGAGCAGTACTTC
j_gene: TRBJ1-4; v_gene: TRBV12-3/TRBV12-4; len: 16; abundance: many; d_gene: TRBD1; CDR3aa: CASSTDRGPNNEKLFF; CDR3nt: TGTGCCAGCAGTACAGACAGGGGACCCAATAATGAAAAACTGTTTTTT
j_gene: TRBJ1-3; v_gene: TRBV20-1; len: 15; abundance: many; d_gene: .; CDR3aa: CSAREGRTSGNTIYF; CDR3nt: TGCAGTGCTAGAGAGGGACGGACCTCTGGAAACACCATATATTTT
j_gene: TRBJ1-1; v_gene: TRBV6-1; len: 14; abundance: medium-sized; d_gene: TRBD1; CDR3aa: CASTNTGGKTEAFF; CDR3nt: TGTGCCAGCACCAATACAGGGGGGAAAACTGAAGCTTTCTTT
j_gene: TRBJ1-1; v_gene: TRBV3-1; len: 15; abundance: many; d_gene: TRBD1; CDR3aa: CASSQRNQGAGGAFF; CDR3nt: TGTGCCAGCAGCCAACGCAATCAGGGGGCTGGGGGAGCTTTCTTT
j_gene: TRBJ1-1; v_gene: TRBV19; len: 13; abundance: many; d_gene: .; CDR3aa: CASSEQRNTEAFF; CDR3nt: TGTGCCAGTAGCGAACAGAGGAACACTGAAGCTTTCTTT
j_gene: TRBJ2-5; v_gene: TRBV6-1; len: 12; abundance: medium-sized; d_gene: .; CDR3aa: CASTTGLGTQYF; CDR3nt: TGTGCCAGCACAACAGGGCTGGGGACCCAGTACTTC
j_gene: TRBJ2-1; v_gene: TRBV6-5; len: 16; abundance: medium-sized; d_gene: TRBD1; CDR3aa: CASSLKTGALSYEQFF; CDR3nt: TGTGCCAGCAGTTTAAAGACAGGGGCCCTTAGTTATGAGCAGTTCTTC
j_gene: TRBJ2-3; v_gene: TRBV6-1; len: 13; abundance: few; d_gene: .; CDR3aa: CASRATRGGTQYF; CDR3nt: TGTGCCAGCAGAGCTACTCGGGGAGGTACGCAGTATTTT
j_gene: TRBJ2-3; v_gene: TRBV9; len: 13; abundance: many; d_gene: .; CDR3aa: CASSGTLTDTQYF; CDR3nt: TGTGCCAGCAGCGGGACCCTCACAGATACGCAGTATTTT
j_gene: TRBJ1-3; v_gene: TRBV18; len: 16; abundance: many; d_gene: .; CDR3aa: CASSPGASSSGNTIYF; CDR3nt: TGTGCCAGCTCACCGGGGGCCTCGAGCTCTGGAAACACCATATATTTT
j_gene: TRBJ1-2; v_gene: TRBV2; len: 14; abundance: many; d_gene: .; CDR3aa: CAPRWGLANYGYTF; CDR3nt: TGTGCCCCTAGGTGGGGATTAGCTAACTATGGCTACACCTTC
j_gene: TRBJ2-1; v_gene: TRBV20-1; len: 16; abundance: .; d_gene: TRBD1; CDR3aa: CSARDLRTGDYNEQFF; CDR3nt: TGCAGTGCTAGAGATCTTAGGACAGGGGACTACAATGAGCAGTTCTTC
j_gene: TRBJ2-7; v_gene: TRBV11-1; len: 15; abundance: many; d_gene: .; CDR3aa: CASSLGSFSPYEQYF; CDR3nt: TGTGCCAGCAGTCTAGGGTCATTTTCCCCCTACGAGCAGTACTTC
j_gene: TRBJ2-5; v_gene: TRBV4-1; len: 17; abundance: few; d_gene: .; CDR3aa: CASSLTLERSGRETQYF; CDR3nt: TGCGCCAGCAGCCTAACACTTGAACGGTCAGGGAGGGAGACCCAGTACTTC
j_gene: TRBJ2-7; v_gene: TRBV24-1; len: 15; abundance: few; d_gene: TRBD1; CDR3aa: CDTSELDRGIFEQYF; CDR3nt: TGTGACACCAGTGAGCTGGACAGGGGGATATTCGAGCAGTACTTC
j_gene: TRBJ2-5; v_gene: TRBV5-1; len: 14; abundance: many; d_gene: TRBD1; CDR3aa: CASSLAAGGETQYF; CDR3nt: TGCGCCAGCAGCTTGGCGGCAGGGGGTGAGACCCAGTACTTC
j_gene: TRBJ2-1; v_gene: TRBV7-2; len: 13; abundance: many; d_gene: TRBD1; CDR3aa: CASSLDRVNEQFF; CDR3nt: TGTGCCAGCAGCCTAGACAGGGTCAATGAGCAGTTCTTC